These 7 T cell receptor beta chains were sequenced from one sample in a study of regulatory T cells in long-lasting Graves disease. Researchers made TCR beta libraries by using iRepertoire HTBI primers and running Arm-PCR on CDR3 regions. TCRdb re-analysed the multiplex PCR reads in MiXCR, keeping a single row per CDR3 protein. The sample holds about 240,000 distinct CDR3 sequences, around 20% seen once. The time point denotes: newly diagnosed GD, antithyroid drugs for less than 3 months. PBMC-derived RNA was used for the TCR library. This sample comprised peripheral blood mononuclear cells (PBMCs), obtained at new diagnosis, from a patient treated with antithyroid drugs. Receptor source: a female donor with Graves disease.

This clonotype is a singleton in its sample. The chain is built from TRBV18 and TRBJ2-7; 8 bases are a match to TRBD1. Trimming at V came to 3 bases and at J to 5 bases, leaving 9 bases not matched to a gene. The CDR3 loop spans 15 amino acids. Germline values: CDR1 KGHSH, CDR2 LQKENI. DNA of the CDR3: TGTGCCAGCTCACCCACCTTTGACAGGGGCGACGAGCAGTACTTC. It yields the protein CASSPTFDRGDEQYF.

This clonotype was counted ten times or more. This chain joins TRBV7-8 and TRBJ2-2; 10 nucleotides line up with TRBD2. The CDR3 is 15 amino acids. Germline V gene data show CDR1 as SGHVS and CDR2 as FQNEAQ. The J segment lost 7 bases and the V segment lost 8 bases, leaving 10 bases of the junction unmatched. The CDR3 is CASLLAGETIGELFF. The CDR3, as DNA: TGTGCCAGCCTTCTAGCGGGAGAGACCATCGGGGAGCTGTTTTTT.

This clonotype was detected ten times or more. The chain recombines TRBV10-2 with TRBJ2-2, with 11 positions matching TRBD2. V trimming: 3 bases; J trimming: 0 bases; junction bases outside the gene matches: 3. Germline assignment: CDR1 WSHSY and CDR2 SAAADI. The CDR3 is 17 residues long. CDR3 sequence (DNA): TGCGCCAGCAGTGATTCGGGACTAGCGGCGAACACCGGGGAGCTGTTTTTT. Translated, it gives CASSDSGLAANTGELFF.

The chain couples TRBV4-3 to TRBJ2-1, with 10 bases fitting TRBD2. After removal of 1 base from V and 3 bases from J, the junction contained 12 bases not matched to a gene. The CDR3 has 19 amino acids. The germline V gene encodes CDR1 LGHNA and CDR2 YSLEER. This CDR3 is CASSQGPKRTSGHYNEQFF. In DNA, the CDR3 is TGCGCCAGCAGCCAAGGTCCCAAGAGGACTAGCGGCCACTACAATGAGCAGTTCTTC.

This clonotype was seen repeatedly, ten times or more. This sequence joins TRBV12-3 or TRBV12-4 and TRBJ1-2; the match to TRBD1 covers 7 bases. The CDR3 runs 14 residues. With V trimmed by 6 bases and J by 2 bases, 6 bases remained unmatched. CDR3 in DNA: TGTGCCAGCAGCATCTCCAGGGGGAACTATGGCTACACCTTC. Amino acid sequence: CASSISRGNYGYTF.

This chain joins TRBV4-2 and TRBJ2-1, with D maybe TRBD2 (6 bases). V was cut by 0 bases and J by 12 bases, with 12 bases left in between. CDR1 is LGHNA and CDR2 is YNFKEQ in the germline V gene. CDR3 size: 13 residues. In nucleotides, the CDR3 is TGTGCCAGCAGCCAAGAGGAAGCGGGTGTGCAGTTCTTC. Protein product: CASSQEEAGVQFF.

This clonotype showed up many times. The J gene is TRBJ2-1, the V gene TRBV30; the D gene could be TRBD1 or TRBD2 (6 bases each). Germline V gene lookup returns CDR1 GTSNPN and CDR2 SVGIG (reference sequence). This CDR3 is 15 amino acids long. V was shortened by 2 bases and J by 8 bases, with 19 bases between the two germline ends. The CDR3 sequence is CAWSSTRGRTDEQFF. The CDR3 DNA reads TGTGCCTGGAGTTCGACTAGGGGGAGGACGGATGAGCAGTTCTTC.